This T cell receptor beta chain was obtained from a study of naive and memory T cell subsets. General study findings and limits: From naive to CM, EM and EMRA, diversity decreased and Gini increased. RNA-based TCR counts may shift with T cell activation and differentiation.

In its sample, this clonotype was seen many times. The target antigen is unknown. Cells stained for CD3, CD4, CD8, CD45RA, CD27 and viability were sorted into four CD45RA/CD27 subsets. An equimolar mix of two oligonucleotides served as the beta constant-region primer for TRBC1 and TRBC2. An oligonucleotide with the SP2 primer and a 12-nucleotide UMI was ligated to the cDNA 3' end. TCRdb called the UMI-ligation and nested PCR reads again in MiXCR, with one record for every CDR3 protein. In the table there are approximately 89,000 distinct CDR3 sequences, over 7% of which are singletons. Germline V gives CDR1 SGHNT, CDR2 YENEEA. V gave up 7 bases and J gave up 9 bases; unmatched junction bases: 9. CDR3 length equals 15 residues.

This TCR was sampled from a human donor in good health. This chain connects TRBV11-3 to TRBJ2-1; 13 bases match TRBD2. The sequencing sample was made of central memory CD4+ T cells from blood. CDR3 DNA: TGTGCCAGCACCGGACTAGCGGGAGAGACGGGTGAGCAGTTCTTC. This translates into CASTGLAGETGEQFF.